The sequence of this T cell receptor (beta chain) was determined in a study of CD8 T cells in Susac syndrome (dated by TCRdb to about 2019). As for the study more broadly: Repertoire sequencing was used to test whether CD8+ T cell activation and differentiation in Susac syndrome was antigen driven.

RNA was extracted with the RNeasy kit and roughly 0.45 to 1 ug was reverse transcribed using random hexamers. TCR beta CDR3 regions were amplified with the immunoSEQ multiplex PCR assay covering 54 Vbeta and 13 Jbeta segments. PCR amplification bias was corrected by using a synthetic template baseline for primer optimization and computational correction. As for the original processing: Reads were annotated to V, D and J genes per IMGT and analyzed with immunoSEQ Analyzer, keeping only productive sequences. Clonality was computed as one minus Shannon entropy normalized by log2 of the number of productive unique sequences. Public and private clones were assessed among the 100 most prevalent clones of each patient and control. Susac-specific clones were defined as absent from healthy and MS cohorts, over a thousand published viral clones and other ImmuneACCESS disease sequences. Starting from the raw public reads, TCRdb applied fastp trimming at Q25, assembled clones with MiXCR and retained in-frame beta chains. Each entry is one CDR3 protein sequence, shown with its most common DNA and genes. Clone size and V and J calls follow TCRdb, not the original study. The table for this sample lists around 180,000 distinct CDR3 sequences; about 93% of them were counted only once. About 0.088% of the sample is taken by the ten largest.

High-throughput TCR beta sequencing profiled peripheral blood CD8+ and CD4+ T cells from healthy donors, Susac syndrome patients and multiple sclerosis patients. Treatment-naive patients with stable or active relapsing-remitting disease fulfilling revised McDonald criteria were used as multiple sclerosis controls. Bulk CD8+ and CD4+ T cells were purified by magnetic negative isolation, whereas CD8+ TEMRA cells were enriched by FACS. Blood was collected in EDTA tubes and processed within 24 hours, with PBMCs isolated through density gradient centrifugation. PBMCs intended for TCR sequencing were cryopreserved in liquid nitrogen and thawed later in a water bath at 37 degrees C. The sorted or isolated CD4+, CD8+ and CD8+ TEMRA cells reached a purity of at least 90%. CDR1 is given as MNHEY and CDR2 as SVGAGI, both from the germline V gene. Counted from cysteine to phenylalanine, this CDR3 has 19 amino acids. The only DNA kept is the CDR3, 57 bases in frame from the first base. Trimming removed 0 bases from V and 5 bases from J, leaving 20 bases between the germline ends.

Here is what the overall study found, with its caveats: The TCR sequencing and HLA analysis was acknowledged to have included a relatively small number of individuals.

The sample holds one count of this clonotype. What antigen it recognizes has not been identified. Within one base of it there is no much larger clone, and no base qualities were kept. A lone read gives weak evidence. The origin of this receptor is a human donor with multiple sclerosis. Sequences were obtained from CD4+ T cells from PBMCs. Rearrangement joined TRBV6-5 to TRBJ2-6, and perhaps TRBD2 as D gene, on 5 matching bases. The CDR3 has the sequence CASSYSGLDLGMRANVLTF. The nucleotide sequence is given as TGTGCCAGCAGTTACTCAGGGCTGGACCTCGGGATGCGGGCCAACGTCCTGACTTTC.